This T cell receptor (beta chain) was identified during a study of blood T cell repertoires in COVID-19. Whole-study context: Acute and convalescent COVID-19 specimens originated in the United States, Italy and Spain. PBMCs, B-cell-depleted T cells, or T cells provided the cDNA or gDNA that made up the material.

Data came from immunoSEQ multiplex PCR; TCRdb stores just in-frame clones and leaves some out. The sample holds 200,000 or so clones, 80% to 90% seen once. V lost 11 bases to trimming and J lost 1 base, with 14 bases between them. Germline V CDR1 and CDR2: ENHRY, SYGVKD. The CDR3 runs to 13 residues. Sample: peripheral blood. The chain has TRBV10-3 and TRBJ1-1; D may be TRBD1 (6 bases). The TCR comes from a woman between 70 and 85 years old with acute or convalescent COVID-19. Here the CDR3 DNA reads TGTGCCGGCTCCTTGGACAGGAACACTGAAGCTTTCTTT. This gives the protein CAGSLDRNTEAFF.